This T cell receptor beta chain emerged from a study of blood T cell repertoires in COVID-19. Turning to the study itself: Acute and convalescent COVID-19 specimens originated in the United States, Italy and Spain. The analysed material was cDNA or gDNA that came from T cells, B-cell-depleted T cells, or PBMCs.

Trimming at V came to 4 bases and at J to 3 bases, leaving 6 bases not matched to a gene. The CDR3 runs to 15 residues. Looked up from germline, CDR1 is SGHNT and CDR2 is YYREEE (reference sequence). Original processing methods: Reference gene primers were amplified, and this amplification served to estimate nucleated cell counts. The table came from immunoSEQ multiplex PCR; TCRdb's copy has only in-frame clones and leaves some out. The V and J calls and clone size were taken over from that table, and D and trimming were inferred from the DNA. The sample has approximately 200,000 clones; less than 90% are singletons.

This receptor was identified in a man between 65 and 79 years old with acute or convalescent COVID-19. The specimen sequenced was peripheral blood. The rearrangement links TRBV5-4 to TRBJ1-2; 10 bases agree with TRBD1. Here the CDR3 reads CASSPPGQGYYGYTF. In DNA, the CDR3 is TGTGCCAGCAGCCCTCCGGGACAGGGGTACTATGGCTACACCTTC.